The 10 T cell receptor beta chains listed next were all sequenced from one sample in a study of blood T cell repertoires in COVID-19. Measured with immunoSEQ multiplex PCR; TCRdb has only the in-frame clones, and not every one. In the table there are approximately 110,000 clones, about three quarters of which are singletons. Material: peripheral blood. The receptors were gathered from a human donor in a cohort sampled during active or convalescent COVID-19.

This clone was detected only a few times. J is TRBJ1-5 and V is TRBV24-1; D might be TRBD1 (6 bases). Germline loops: CDR1 KGHDR, CDR2 SFDVKD. V dropped 8 bases and J dropped 7 bases, with 17 bases sitting between them. CDR3 length: 14 amino acids. The DNA of the CDR3 is TGTGCCACCACCTCCCTCGCAGGGGTCCAGCCCCAGCATTTT. Residues: CATTSLAGVQPQHF.

The gene calls are TRBV6-1 and TRBJ2-7; 7 nucleotides agree with TRBD2. The CDR3 contains 15 residues. Looked up from germline, CDR1 is MNHNS and CDR2 is SASEGT. Trimming cost V 1 base and J 3 bases; bases outside gene matches: 6. The CDR3 is CASSEGGGLHYEQYF. The CDR3 bases are TGTGCCAGCAGTGAAGGGGGAGGGCTTCACTACGAGCAGTACTTC.

The chain has TRBV6-6 and TRBJ2-1; TRBD2 matches at 10 bases. V was clipped by 2 bases and J by 4 bases; unmatched bases: 2. Germline V gene sequence: CDR1 MNHNY, CDR2 SVGAGI (reference sequence). There are 15 residues in the CDR3. Here the CDR3 reads CASSYASGGYNEQFF. For the CDR3, the DNA is TGTGCCAGCAGTTACGCTAGCGGGGGATACAATGAGCAGTTCTTC.

V gene TRBV2 combines with J gene TRBJ1-2, with D tentatively TRBD1 (6 bases). V was shortened by 7 bases and J by 0 bases, with 18 bases between the two germline ends. The CDR3 has 16 residues. Germline CDR1 is SNHLY and CDR2 is FYNNEI. The DNA of the CDR3 is TGTGCCAGCACGTGGCAGGGGATCCTAGCTAACTATGGCTACACCTTC. It translates to CASTWQGILANYGYTF. Full variable domain (remainder filled in from reference TRBV2 and TRBJ1-2): EPEVTQTPSHQVTQMGQEVILRCVPISNHLYFYWYRQILGQKVEFLVSFYNNEISEKSEIFDDQFSVERPDGSNFTLKIRSTKLEDSAMYFCASTWQGILANYGYTFGSGTRLTVV.

The chain has TRBV10-3 and TRBJ2-7; TRBD1 matches 9 bases. Looked up from germline, CDR1 is ENHRY and CDR2 is SYGVKD. The ends lost 6 bases at V and 0 bases at J; junction bases unmatched: 9. CDR3 length equals 16 residues. CDR3 sequence reads: CAIRDQQGATSYEQYF. CDR3 bases: TGTGCCATCAGGGATCAACAGGGGGCGACCTCCTACGAGCAGTACTTC.

This clone was found once. In nucleotides, the CDR3 is TGCGCCAGCAGTGATCCTAGCGGGGGGCCGGGGGATACGCAGTATTTT. Translating gives CASSDPSGGPGDTQYF. The chain has TRBV10-1 and TRBJ2-3, with TRBD2 matching over 11 bases. Germline trimming cut 3 bases from V and 6 bases from J; bases unmatched to any gene: 8. In germline, CDR1 is WNHNN, CDR2 SYGVQD (reference sequence). This CDR3 has 16 amino acids.

J is TRBJ2-1 and V is TRBV6-2 or TRBV6-3; TRBD1 aligns across 8 bases. J lost 5 bases, V lost 5 bases, and 5 bases had no gene match. This CDR3 is 14 amino acids long. Germline assignment: CDR1 MNHEY and CDR2 SVGEGT. The CDR3 reads CASSRQGNHNEQFF. In nucleotides, the CDR3 is TGTGCCAGCAGTCGACAGGGGAACCACAATGAGCAGTTCTTC.

The chain recombines TRBV7-3 with TRBJ2-1; TRBD1 agrees at 7 bases. The CDR3 length is 14 residues. The germline V gene encodes CDR1 SGHTA and CDR2 FQGTGA. After removal of 5 bases from V and 6 bases from J, the junction contained 7 bases not matched to a gene. The DNA of the CDR3 is TGTGCCAGCAGCGTCGACAGGGCCTCCAATGAGCAGTTCTTC. Amino acids: CASSVDRASNEQFF.

This clone showed up many times. This chain connects TRBV5-1 to TRBJ1-4; possible D gene TRBD1, 5 bases. The V gene lost 0 bases and the J gene lost 8 bases, with 11 bases spanning the gap. Germline V lookup: CDR1 SGHRS, CDR2 YFSETQ. The CDR3 sequence is 14 residues long. This CDR3 is CASSLGGHLEKLFF. CDR3 coding DNA: TGCGCCAGCAGCTTGGGAGGACACCTCGAAAAACTGTTTTTT.

This rearrangement joins TRBV19 to TRBJ2-1, with 8 bases matching TRBD2. Germline assignment: CDR1 LNHDA and CDR2 SQIVND (reference sequence). The CDR3 is 16 amino acids. Losses at the gene ends were 4 bases for V and 6 bases for J; bases not matched to a gene: 11. The CDR3 DNA reads as TGTGCCAGTAGTACCGACCCGGGAGGGCGAGGCAATGAGCAGTTCTTC. Encoded protein: CASSTDPGGRGNEQFF.